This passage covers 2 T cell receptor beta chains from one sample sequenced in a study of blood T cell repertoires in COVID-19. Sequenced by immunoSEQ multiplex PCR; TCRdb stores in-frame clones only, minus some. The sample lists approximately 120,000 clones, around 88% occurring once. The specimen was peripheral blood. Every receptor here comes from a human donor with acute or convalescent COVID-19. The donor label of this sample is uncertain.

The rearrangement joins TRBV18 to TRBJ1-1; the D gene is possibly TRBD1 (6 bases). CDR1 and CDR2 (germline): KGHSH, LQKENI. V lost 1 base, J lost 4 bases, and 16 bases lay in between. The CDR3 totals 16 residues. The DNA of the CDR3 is TGTGCCAGCTCACCACAGGAAGGGGGTAGGGGCACTGAAGCTTTCTTT. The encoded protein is CASSPQEGGRGTEAFF.

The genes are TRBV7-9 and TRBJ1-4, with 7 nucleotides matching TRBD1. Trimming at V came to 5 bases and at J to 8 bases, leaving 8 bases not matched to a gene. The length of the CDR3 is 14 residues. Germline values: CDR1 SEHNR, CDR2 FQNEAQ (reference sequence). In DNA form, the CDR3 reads TGTGCCAGCAGCCTACGACAGGGAGAGGAAAAACTGTTTTTT. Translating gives CASSLRQGEEKLFF.